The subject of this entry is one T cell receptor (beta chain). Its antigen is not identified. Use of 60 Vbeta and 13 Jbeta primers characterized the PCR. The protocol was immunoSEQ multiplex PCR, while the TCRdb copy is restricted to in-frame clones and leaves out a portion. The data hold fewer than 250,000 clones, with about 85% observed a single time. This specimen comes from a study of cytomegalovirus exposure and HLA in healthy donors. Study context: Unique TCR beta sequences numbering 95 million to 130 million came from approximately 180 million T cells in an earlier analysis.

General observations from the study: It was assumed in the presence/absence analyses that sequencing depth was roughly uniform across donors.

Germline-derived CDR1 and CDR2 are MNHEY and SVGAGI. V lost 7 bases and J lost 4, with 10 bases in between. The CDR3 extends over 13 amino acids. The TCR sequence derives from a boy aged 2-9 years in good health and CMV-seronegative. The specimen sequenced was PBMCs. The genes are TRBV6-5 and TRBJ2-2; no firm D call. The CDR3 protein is CASKPEATGELFF. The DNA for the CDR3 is TGTGCCAGCAAGCCCGAAGCCACCGGGGAGCTGTTTTTT.